This T cell receptor beta chain is from a study of breast tumors, draining lymph nodes, adjacent tissues. Broader study findings: Findings are consistent with lymph node origin and intratumoral expansion of most tumor T cells. That most tumor T cells come from lymph nodes remained unproven.

Concerning this clonotype itself: As yet, its antigen is unknown.

This CDR3 is built from 15 residues. V was pared by 5 bases and J by 2 bases, with 9 bases of the junction left unmatched. Germline V CDR1 and CDR2: SEHNR, FQNEAQ (reference sequence). TCRdb re-analysed the multiplex PCR reads in MiXCR, keeping a single row per CDR3 protein. The sample lists tens of thousands of distinct CDR3 sequences; approximately 57% were seen once. The clonotype comes from a female donor with breast cancer. Some clones in this sample may be carry-over from other donors' samples. Material: breast tumor tissue. The chain uses TRBV7-9 and TRBJ2-7; 7 bases align to TRBD2. The CDR3 nucleotides are TGTGCCAGCAGCCGAAGCGGGACTCCACCCTACGAGCAGTACTTC. It is translated as CASSRSGTPPYEQYF.